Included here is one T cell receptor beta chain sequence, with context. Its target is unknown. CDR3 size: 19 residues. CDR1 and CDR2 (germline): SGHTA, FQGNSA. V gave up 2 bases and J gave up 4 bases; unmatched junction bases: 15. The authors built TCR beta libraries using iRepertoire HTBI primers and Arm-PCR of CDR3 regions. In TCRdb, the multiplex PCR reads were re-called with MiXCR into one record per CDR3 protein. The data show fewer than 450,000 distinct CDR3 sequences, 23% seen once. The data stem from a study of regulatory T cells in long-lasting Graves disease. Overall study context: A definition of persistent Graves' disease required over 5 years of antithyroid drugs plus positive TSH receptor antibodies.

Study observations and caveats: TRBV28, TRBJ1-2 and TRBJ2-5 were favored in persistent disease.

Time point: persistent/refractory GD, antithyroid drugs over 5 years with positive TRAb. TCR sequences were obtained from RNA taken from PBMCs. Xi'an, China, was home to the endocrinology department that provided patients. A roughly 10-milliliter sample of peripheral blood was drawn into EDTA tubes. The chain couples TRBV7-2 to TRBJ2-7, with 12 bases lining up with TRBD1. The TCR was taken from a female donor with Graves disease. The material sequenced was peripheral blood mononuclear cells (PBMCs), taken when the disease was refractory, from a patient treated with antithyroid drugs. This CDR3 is CASSLIPGQGAFLAYEQYF. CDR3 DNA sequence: TGTGCCAGCAGCTTAATACCGGGACAGGGGGCTTTCTTGGCTTACGAGCAGTACTTC. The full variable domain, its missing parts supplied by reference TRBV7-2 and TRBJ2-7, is GAGVSQSPSNKVTEKGKDVELRCDPISGHTALYWYRQSLGQGLEFLIYFQGNSAPDKSGLPSDRFSAERTGGSVSTLTIQRTQQEDSAVYLCASSLIPGQGAFLAYEQYFGPGTRLTVT.